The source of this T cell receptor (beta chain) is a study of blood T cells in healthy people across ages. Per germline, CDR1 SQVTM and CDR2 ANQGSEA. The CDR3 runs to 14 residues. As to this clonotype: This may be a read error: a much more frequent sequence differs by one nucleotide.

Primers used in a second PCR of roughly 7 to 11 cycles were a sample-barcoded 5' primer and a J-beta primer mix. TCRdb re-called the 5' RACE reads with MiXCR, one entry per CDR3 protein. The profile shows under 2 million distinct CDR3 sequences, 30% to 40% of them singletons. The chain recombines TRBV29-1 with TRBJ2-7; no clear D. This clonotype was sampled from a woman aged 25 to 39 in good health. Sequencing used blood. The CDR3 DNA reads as TGCCGCGTATACGACAACGTACGTACCTACGAGCAGTACTTC. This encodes CRVYDNVRTYEQYF.